This T cell receptor beta chain came from a study of blood T cell repertoires in COVID-19. Germline V gene data show CDR1 as LNHDA and CDR2 as SQIVND (reference sequence). There are 16 residues in the CDR3. The trim removed 5 bases at V and 2 bases at J, leaving 8 bases unmatched. Original processing notes: Amplification with reference gene primers provided the estimates of nucleated cell counts. Some clones are missing from TCRdb's copy, which holds only in-frame ones; the method was immunoSEQ multiplex PCR. V and J calls plus clone size are reproduced from that table; the DNA served to infer D and trimming. The sample holds some 90,000 clones, about 80% seen once.

The origin of this receptor is a woman in her sixties or seventies with acute or convalescent COVID-19. Sequencing was performed on peripheral blood. V is TRBV19 and J is TRBJ2-3; 9 bases line up with TRBD1. The CDR3 DNA reads as TGTGCCAGTAGTCTCCTGACAGGGGGGATCACAGATACGCAGTATTTT. Its protein product is CASSLLTGGITDTQYF.